This T cell receptor beta chain derives from a study of blood T cell repertoires in COVID-19 (TCRdb year 2020). About the investigation overall: Collaborator samples came from the United States, Italy and Spain and covered acute and convalescent phases of COVID-19. A freely available public database, intended as a resource for researchers studying the immune response to SARS-CoV-2, is where the repertoires were released. Where available, HLA class I and class II types were obtained from metadata supplied by the sample provider rather than from assay-based typing. A de-identified subject ID, COVID-19 status, age in years and sex were almost always included in the sample metadata. The dataset comprised deeply sampled blood TCRbeta repertoires from subjects exposed to, actively infected with, or recovered from COVID-19. The material from the prospective study consisted of cDNA or gDNA derived from T cells, B-cell-depleted T cells, or PBMCs. The samples were drawn from two sources: the first 160 participants of the ongoing ImmuneRACE study, and 1,200 or so subjects contributed by 6 global collaborators. Paper-wide results and their limitations: The quantity of clinical and demographic metadata differed by source and by participant and was supplied without curation.

Comments on this clone: Its antigen remains undetermined. No per-base quality is available; no much larger clone lies one base away.

CDR1 and CDR2 (KGHSH, LQKENI) derive from the germline V gene. From the cysteine through the phenylalanine, the CDR3 covers 16 amino acids. The sequence is cut down to CDR3 DNA, 48 bases in frame from base 1. V is reduced by 3 bases and J by 3 bases, leaving a spacing of 14 bases between them. TCRbeta CDR3 regions were amplified from genomic DNA by means of the immunoSEQ Assay, a bias-controlled multiplex PCR. On the study's bioinformatics: The number of nucleated cells in each sample was estimated from the amplification of reference gene primers within the assay. Sequence reads were collapsed and filtered to measure the absolute abundance of every unique TCRbeta CDR3 rearrangement. For each sample, productive Simpson clonality was calculated as the square root of Simpson's diversity index across productive rearrangements. TCRdb took this table from immuneACCESS and kept in-frame rearrangements with V and J called. Such tables lack part of the clones; where checked against another copy, unresolved V genes explain under half of the gap, and the rest is unexplained. V, J and clone size reflect that table, while D and trimming were determined from the DNA. This sample lists about 280,000 clones; less than 85% were detected once. The biggest ten clones account for around 2.5% of the sample.

Participants in the prospective study were enrolled through a virtual design, were aged about 18 to 90 years, and lived in about two dozen United States geographic areas. To assign participants to cohorts, the prospective study relied on clinical history that participants themselves reported in a screening survey and a study questionnaire. Recovered participants in ImmuneRACE Cohort 3 were defined by two consecutive negative NP/OP PCR tests, clearance by a healthcare professional, or resolution of symptoms. Each participant in the prospective study had whole blood, serum and a nasopharyngeal or oropharyngeal swab collected by mobile phlebotomists. Over a roughly two-month period, participants in the prospective study had the option of providing additional blood draws and questionnaires. Prospective study blood samples were shipped either frozen or at room temperature before DNA extraction.

The sequenced sample was PBMCs or T cells enriched from blood (not recorded which). The receptor was derived from a woman aged 45-65 years who had recovered from COVID-19. Recombination linked TRBV18 to TRBJ2-2; tentative D gene TRBD1, with 5 bases matching. The nucleotide sequence is given as TGTGCCAGCTCACCGCCTTGGACACCCGACACCGGGGAGCTGTTTTTT. It translates as CASSPPWTPDTGELFF.